This record looks at one T cell receptor (beta chain) sequence and its context. No antigen is known for it. This entry is derived from a study of T cell responses to AZD1222 COVID-19 vaccine. Background on the study: Timing groups of about 4 and about 12 weeks for second doses were pooled.

Study-wide results and limits: White British ancestry dominated among donors, who included more females, and clonal diversity was possibly underestimated. Epitopes outside B.1.351 and B.1.1.7 mutated regions reportedly drew nearly half of spike TCRs.

CDR1 is DFQATT and CDR2 is SNEGSKA in the germline V gene (reference sequence). The V end was cut by 6 bases, the J end by 8 bases, with 13 bases between. This CDR3 has 11 amino acids. TCRdb's copy holds only in-frame clones and misses some; the assay was immunoSEQ multiplex PCR. Among 150,000 to 200,000 clones, 85% to 90% were seen once, and the ten largest hold 1.5% to 2%. The sample was peripheral blood, taken on day 0 of AZD1222 vaccination. The clonotype originates from an adult in good health. The gene calls are TRBV20-1 and TRBJ1-2; D is perhaps TRBD1 (6 bases). The CDR3 nucleotides are TGCAGTGCCCCCGGGGGCCTCGGCTACACCTTC. Its protein is CSAPGGLGYTF.